This TCR beta chain emerged from a study of T cells after yellow fever vaccination. TCRdb called the 5' RACE reads again in MiXCR, with one record for every CDR3 protein. In the table there are under 150,000 distinct CDR3 sequences, over 7% of which are singletons. Germline V gene sequence: CDR1 SGHDN, CDR2 FVKESK. The V gene end was trimmed by 4 bases and the J gene end by 5 bases; junction bases not matched to a gene: 7. This CDR3 contains 14 residues. This receptor was identified in a man aged 30 to 45 who received the YFV17D yellow fever vaccine. The sequences come from CD4+ T cells sorted from PBMCs, collected 5 days after the yellow fever booster vaccination. V gene TRBV14 combines with J gene TRBJ2-5; 7 bases align to TRBD2. The CDR3 reads CASSPRTRGETQYF. CDR3 coding DNA: TGTGCCAGCAGCCCGCGGACTAGGGGTGAGACCCAGTACTTC.